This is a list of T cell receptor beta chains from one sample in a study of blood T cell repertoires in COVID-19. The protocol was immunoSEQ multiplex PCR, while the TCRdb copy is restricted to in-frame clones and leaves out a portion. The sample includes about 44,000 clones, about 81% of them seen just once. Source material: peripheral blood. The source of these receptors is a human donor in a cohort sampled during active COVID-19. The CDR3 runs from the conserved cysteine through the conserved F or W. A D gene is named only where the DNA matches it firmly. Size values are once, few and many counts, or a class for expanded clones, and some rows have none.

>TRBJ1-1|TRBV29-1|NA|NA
CSVRHANTEAFF
TGCAGCGTGCGACACGCGAACACTGAAGCTTTCTTT
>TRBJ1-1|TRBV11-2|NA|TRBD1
CASRTWDRVNTEAFF
TGTGCCAGCAGAACCTGGGACAGGGTGAACACTGAAGCTTTCTTT
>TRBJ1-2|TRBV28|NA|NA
CASTSTGNGYTF
TGTGCCAGCACCTCTACAGGGAACGGCTACACCTTC
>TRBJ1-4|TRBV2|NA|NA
CASTLDRINEKLFF
TGTGCCAGCACCCTCGACAGGATTAATGAAAAACTGTTTTTT
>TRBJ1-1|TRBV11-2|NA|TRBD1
CASSPRTGYTEAFF
TGTGCCAGCAGCCCCAGGACAGGATACACTGAAGCTTTCTTT
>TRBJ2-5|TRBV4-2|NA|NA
CASSQDPGAQETQYF
TGTGCCAGCAGCCAAGATCCAGGGGCCCAAGAGACCCAGTACTTC
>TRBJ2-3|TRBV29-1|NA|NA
CSAQTGLLSTDTQYF
TGCAGCGCGCAAACCGGACTACTTAGCACAGATACGCAGTATTTT
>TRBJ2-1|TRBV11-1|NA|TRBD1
CASSYPGQGYNEQFF
TGTGCCAGCAGCTATCCGGGACAGGGATACAATGAGCAGTTCTTC
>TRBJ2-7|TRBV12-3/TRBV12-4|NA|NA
CASRDGTGYEQYF
TGTGCCAGCAGGGACGGTACAGGGTACGAGCAGTACTTC
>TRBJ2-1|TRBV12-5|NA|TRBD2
CASGWGGGANLRYNEQFF
TGTGCTAGTGGTTGGGGCGGGGGGGCCAACCTTCGGTACAATGAGCAGTTCTTC
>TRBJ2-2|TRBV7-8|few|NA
CASSLRRTANTGELFF
TGTGCCAGCAGCTTGCGTCGTACAGCGAACACCGGGGAGCTGTTTTTT
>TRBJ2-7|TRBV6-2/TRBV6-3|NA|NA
CAITPGRSYEQYF
TGTGCCATCACCCCCGGGAGATCCTACGAGCAGTACTTC
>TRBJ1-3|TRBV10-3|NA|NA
CAIRSTDPGNTIYF
TGTGCCATCAGGTCGACAGATCCTGGAAACACCATATATTTT
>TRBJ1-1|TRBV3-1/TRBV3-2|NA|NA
CASSPETEAFF
TGTGCCAGCAGCCCTGAGACTGAAGCTTTCTTT
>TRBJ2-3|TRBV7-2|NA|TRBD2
CASSSVAGSDTQYF
TGTGCCAGCAGCTCTGTAGCGGGGTCAGATACGCAGTATTTT
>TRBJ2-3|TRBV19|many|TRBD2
CASRTGGVSTDTQYF
TGTGCCAGTAGGACGGGGGGGGTCAGCACAGATACGCAGTATTTT
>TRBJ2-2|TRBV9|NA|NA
CASSSRFTGELFF
TGTGCCAGCAGCTCACGGTTTACCGGGGAGCTGTTTTTT
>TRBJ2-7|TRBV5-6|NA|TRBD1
CASSAPGTGPYEQYF
TGTGCCAGCAGCGCGCCCGGGACAGGGCCCTACGAGCAGTACTTC
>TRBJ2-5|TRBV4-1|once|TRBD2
CASSQMFPAGGPVETQYF
TGCGCCAGCAGCCAAATGTTCCCAGCGGGGGGGCCGGTGGAGACCCAGTACTTC
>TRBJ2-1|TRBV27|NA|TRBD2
CASSSLAGGRGEQFF
TGTGCCAGCAGTTCTCTAGCGGGGGGGCGGGGTGAGCAGTTCTTC
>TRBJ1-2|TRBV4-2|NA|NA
CASSPPGNYGYTF
TGTGCCAGCAGCCCGCCCGGTAACTATGGCTACACCTTC
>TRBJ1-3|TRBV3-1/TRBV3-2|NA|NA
CASARGQSGNTIYF
TGTGCCAGCGCAAGAGGACAGTCAGGAAACACCATATATTTT
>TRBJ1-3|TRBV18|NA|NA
CASSVSTGSGNTIYF
TGTGCCAGCTCAGTATCGACTGGCTCTGGAAACACCATATATTTT
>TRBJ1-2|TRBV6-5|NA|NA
CASIPTGVGGYTF
TGTGCCAGCATCCCCACGGGGGTCGGTGGCTACACCTTC
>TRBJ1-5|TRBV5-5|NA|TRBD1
CASSSGTGGVGGNQPQHF
TGTGCCAGCAGCTCCGGGACAGGGGGCGTCGGCGGCAATCAGCCCCAGCATTTT
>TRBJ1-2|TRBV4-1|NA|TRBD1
CASSLTGRSNYGYTF
TGCGCCAGCAGTCTGACAGGGAGGTCTAACTATGGCTACACCTTC
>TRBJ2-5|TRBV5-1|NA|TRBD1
CASSQGRGRETQYF
TGCGCCAGCAGCCAAGGCAGGGGGCGAGAGACCCAGTACTTC
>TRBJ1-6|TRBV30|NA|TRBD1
CAWRGQVNSPLHF
TGTGCCTGGAGGGGACAGGTTAATTCACCCCTCCACTTT
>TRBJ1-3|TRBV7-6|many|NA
CASSLGASRGAGNTIYF
TGTGCCAGCAGCTTAGGTGCCTCCAGGGGAGCTGGAAACACCATATATTTT
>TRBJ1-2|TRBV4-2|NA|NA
CASSHRTAGANYGYTF
TGTGCCAGCAGCCACCGGACAGCCGGAGCTAACTATGGCTACACCTTC
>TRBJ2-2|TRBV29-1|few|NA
CSVEVLTVNTGELFF
TGCAGCGTTGAAGTGTTAACAGTGAACACCGGGGAGCTGTTTTTT
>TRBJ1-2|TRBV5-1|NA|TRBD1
CASSPPRTGAENGYTF
TGCGCCAGCAGCCCCCCCCGGACAGGGGCAGAGAATGGCTACACCTTC
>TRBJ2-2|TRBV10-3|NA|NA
CAISRNTGELFF
TGTGCCATCAGTCGTAACACCGGGGAGCTGTTTTTT
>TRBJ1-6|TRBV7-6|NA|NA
CASSSSGANSPLHF
TGTGCCAGCAGCTCGTCAGGGGCTAACTCACCCCTCCACTTT
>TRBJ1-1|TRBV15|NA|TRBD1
CATSRFRGQGVEAFF
TGTGCCACCAGCAGATTTCGCGGACAGGGAGTTGAAGCTTTCTTT
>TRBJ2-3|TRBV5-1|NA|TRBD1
CACGTGGGDTQYF
TGCGCTTGCGGGACAGGGGGTGGAGATACGCAGTATTTT